The clone carrying this TCR beta chain has only a few counts. The time point denotes: inflamed ileum from the surgical specimen. Sequencing used immunoSEQ multiplex PCR; TCRdb keeps in-frame clones, though not all of them. In the table there are about 8,000 clones, approximately 85% of which are singletons. The sample belongs to a study of T cell repertoires in ileal Crohn's disease. Study information: Under 40% were active smokers at surgery; median disease duration was nearly eight years. Around 0.45 micrograms of biopsy DNA per sample underwent TCRB immunosequencing.

V was pared by 4 bases and J by 5 bases, with 21 bases between. Germline loops: CDR1 MDHEN, CDR2 SYDVKM. This CDR3 is built from 16 residues. The sequence was obtained from an adult with Crohn's disease. What was sequenced was ileal tissue. J is TRBJ2-7 and V is TRBV28; maybe TRBD2 (6 bases). The CDR3 loop reads CASSSFGAGKSHEQYF. Written as DNA, the CDR3 is TGTGCCAGCAGTTCGTTCGGGGCGGGAAAGTCCCACGAGCAGTACTTC.